This TCR beta chain stems from a study of blood T cell repertoires in COVID-19. On the study more broadly: Sources were T cells, B-cell-depleted T cells, or PBMCs; the material itself was cDNA or gDNA.

V lost 0 bases, J lost 5 bases, and 10 bases lay in between. The germline CDR1 and CDR2 sequences are KGHSH and LQKENI. The length of the CDR3 is 14 residues. How the authors handled the data: Counts of nucleated cells, estimated from reference gene primer amplification, were obtained. Measured with immunoSEQ multiplex PCR; TCRdb has only the in-frame clones, and not every one. The V and J calls and clone size were taken over from that table, and D and trimming were inferred from the DNA. The repertoire holds 200,000 to 300,000 clones, with approximately 86% as singletons. The chain is built from TRBV18 and TRBJ2-5; D unresolved. The clonotype comes from a young woman who had recovered from COVID-19. Material for sequencing was peripheral blood. DNA for the CDR3: TGTGCCAGCTCACCACCAACCCTACGGGAGACCCAGTACTTC. This gives the protein CASSPPTLRETQYF.